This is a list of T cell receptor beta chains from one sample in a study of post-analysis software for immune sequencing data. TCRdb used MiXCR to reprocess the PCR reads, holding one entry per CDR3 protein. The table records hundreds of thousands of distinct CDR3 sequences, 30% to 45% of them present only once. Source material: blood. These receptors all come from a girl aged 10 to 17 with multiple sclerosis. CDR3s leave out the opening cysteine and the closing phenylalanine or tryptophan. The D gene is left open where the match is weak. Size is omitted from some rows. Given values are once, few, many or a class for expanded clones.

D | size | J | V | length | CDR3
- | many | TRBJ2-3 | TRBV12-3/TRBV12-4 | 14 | ASSRQAGPRTDTQY
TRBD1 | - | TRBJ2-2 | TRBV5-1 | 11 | ASTDRDTGELF
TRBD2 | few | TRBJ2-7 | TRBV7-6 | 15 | ASSLATSGGFSYEQY
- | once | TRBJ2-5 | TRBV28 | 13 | ASSSRAIVRETQY
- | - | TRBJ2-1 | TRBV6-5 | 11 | ASSYRLISEQF
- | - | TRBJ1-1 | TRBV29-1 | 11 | SGCTTENTEAF
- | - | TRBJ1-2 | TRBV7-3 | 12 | ASSLGQGPYGYT
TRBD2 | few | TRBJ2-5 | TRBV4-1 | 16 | ASRPGLAGGGYQETQY
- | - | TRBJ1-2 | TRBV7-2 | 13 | ASSPLRDGTYGYT
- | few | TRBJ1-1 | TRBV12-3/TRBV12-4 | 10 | ASSLGRIEAF
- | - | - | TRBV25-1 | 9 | ASRGHYEQY
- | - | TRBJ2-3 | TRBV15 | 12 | ATSPPHEADTQY
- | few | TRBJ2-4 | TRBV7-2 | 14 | ASSLAQSGSVNIQY
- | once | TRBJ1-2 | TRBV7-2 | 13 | ASSLAFGVGYGYT
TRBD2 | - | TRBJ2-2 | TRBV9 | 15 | ASSARTSAEISGELF
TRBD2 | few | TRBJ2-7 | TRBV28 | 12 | ASSSGTSGVSQY
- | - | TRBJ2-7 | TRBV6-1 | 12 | ASSEGPLSYEQY
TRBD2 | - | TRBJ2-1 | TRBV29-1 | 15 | SVEDTLAGGHYNEQF
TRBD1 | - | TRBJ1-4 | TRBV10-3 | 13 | AISGTGGEGERLF
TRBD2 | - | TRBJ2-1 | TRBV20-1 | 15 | SARDPTSRRVYNEQF
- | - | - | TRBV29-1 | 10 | SVARSRNEQY
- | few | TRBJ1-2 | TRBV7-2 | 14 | ASSLATAPVAHGYT
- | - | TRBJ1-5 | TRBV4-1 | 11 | ASSQGNNQPQH
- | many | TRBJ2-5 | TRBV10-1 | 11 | ASSERVWGTQY
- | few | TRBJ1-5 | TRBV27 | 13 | ASRGGTSSNQPQH
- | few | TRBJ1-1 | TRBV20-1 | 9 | SAPRGAEAF
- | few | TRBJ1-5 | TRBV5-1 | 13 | ASSRSSGGGQPQH
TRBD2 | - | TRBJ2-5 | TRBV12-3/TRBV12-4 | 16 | ASSPLRLAGGPHNEQY
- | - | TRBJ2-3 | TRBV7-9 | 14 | ASSLGSSGRTDTQY
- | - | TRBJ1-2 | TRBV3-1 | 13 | ASSQVSQGTYGYT
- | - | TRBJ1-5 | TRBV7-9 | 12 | ASSLDTSNQPQH
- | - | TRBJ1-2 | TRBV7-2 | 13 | AGSNRKALDYGYT
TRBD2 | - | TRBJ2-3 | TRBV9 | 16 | ANSVRDYSLEMTDTQY
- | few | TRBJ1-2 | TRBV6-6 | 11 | ASSLREGYGYT